There are a few counts of the clone carrying this TCR beta chain. Its antigen is currently unknown. Purity exceeded 95% in all sorted populations. Germline CDR1 reads LNHNV; CDR2 reads YYDKDF (reference sequence). The CDR3 length is 15 residues. Deletions cut 1 base from V and 0 bases from J, with 8 bases between. This record comes from a study of beta chain features in type 1 diabetes. Turning to the study itself: There was similarity between patients and healthy donors in age, gender and cell yields. Findings and limits, study-wide: Patients with Type 1 diabetes showed moderately but significantly shorter TCRB CDR3s in all four CD4+ subsets. The naive, central memory and Treg TCRB repertoires showed an apparent similarity that was greater among patients than among healthy donors. For patients and controls alike, PCR might favor shorter templates to the same degree.

Expressed TCRB transcripts got sequenced, as all isolated RNA was reverse transcribed. Assay: immunoSEQ multiplex PCR; the TCRdb copy retains only in-frame clones and omits some. The repertoire has approximately 250,000 clones, more than 15% of them found once; the top ten carry about 0.078%. The TCR was taken from a man aged 25-45 years with type 1 diabetes. J is TRBJ2-3 and V is TRBV15; D call uncertain. The sample taken for sequencing was naive CD4+ T cells from blood. CDR3 amino acids: CATSRVTTSTDTQYF. The CDR3 DNA is TGTGCCACCAGCAGAGTCACGACTAGCACAGATACGCAGTATTTT.